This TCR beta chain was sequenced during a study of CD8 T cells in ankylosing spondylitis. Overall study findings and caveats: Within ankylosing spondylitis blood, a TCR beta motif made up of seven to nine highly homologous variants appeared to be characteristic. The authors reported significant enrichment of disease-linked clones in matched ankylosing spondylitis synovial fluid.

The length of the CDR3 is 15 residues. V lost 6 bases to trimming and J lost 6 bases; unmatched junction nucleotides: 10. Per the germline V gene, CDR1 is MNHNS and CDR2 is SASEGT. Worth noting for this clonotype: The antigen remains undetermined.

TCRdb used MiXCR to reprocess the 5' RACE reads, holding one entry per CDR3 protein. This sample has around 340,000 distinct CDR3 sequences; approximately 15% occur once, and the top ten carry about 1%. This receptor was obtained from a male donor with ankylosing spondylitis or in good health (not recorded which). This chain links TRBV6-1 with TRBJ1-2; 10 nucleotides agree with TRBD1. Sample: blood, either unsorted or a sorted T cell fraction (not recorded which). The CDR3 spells CASRSTGQGGNGYTF. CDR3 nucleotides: TGTGCCAGCAGGTCTACAGGACAGGGGGGTAATGGCTACACCTTC.